Sequencing of this T cell receptor beta chain was carried out in a study of blood T cell repertoires in COVID-19. Study-level information: Sites across the United States, Italy and Spain contributed samples from acute and convalescent COVID-19.

TCRdb's copy holds only in-frame clones and misses some; the assay was immunoSEQ multiplex PCR. Of 35,000 to 55,000 clones listed, 88% are singletons. This clone occurred once. Germline CDR1 and CDR2: ENHRY and SYGVKD. Trimming removed 2 bases from V and 0 bases from J, with 10 bases in between. The CDR3 spans 16 residues. The sample comprised peripheral blood. This TCR came from a human donor in a cohort sampled during active COVID-19. The chain couples TRBV10-3 to TRBJ2-2, with D tentatively TRBD1 (5 bases). CDR3 loop: CAISESSGTNTGELFF. CDR3 sequence (DNA): TGTGCCATCAGTGAGAGCTCAGGGACGAACACCGGGGAGCTGTTTTTT.